This T cell receptor (beta chain) was profiled in a study of monozygotic twins with inflammatory bowel disease. Study results and limitations: No separation of different T cell subtypes was possible. Comparison of concordant versus discordant twins revealed no difference in repertoire similarity, possibly due to limited power.

The germline CDR1 and CDR2 sequences are SGHRS and YFSETQ. This CDR3 is built from 13 residues. As for this clonotype: Its antigen is not identified.

TCRdb re-called the 5' RACE reads, yielding one record per CDR3 amino acid sequence without DNA. The repertoire shows some 150,000 distinct CDR3 sequences; the top ten hold approximately 7%. Sequences were obtained from blood. V and J are TRBV5-1 and TRBJ1-2. The receptor was derived from a human donor with ulcerative colitis or Crohn's disease, or a healthy co-twin of an affected twin (not recorded which). The CDR3 loop is CASSPGLIDGYTF.